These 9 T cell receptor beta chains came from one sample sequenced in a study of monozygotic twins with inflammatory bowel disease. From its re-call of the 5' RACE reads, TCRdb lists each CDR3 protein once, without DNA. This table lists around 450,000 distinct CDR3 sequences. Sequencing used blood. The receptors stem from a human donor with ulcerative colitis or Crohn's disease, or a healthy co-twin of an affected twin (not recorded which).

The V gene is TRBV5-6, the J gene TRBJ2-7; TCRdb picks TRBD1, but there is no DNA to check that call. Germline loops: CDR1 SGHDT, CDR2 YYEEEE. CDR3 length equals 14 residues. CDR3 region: CASSLGDSPYEQYF. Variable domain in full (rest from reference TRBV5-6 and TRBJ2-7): DAGVTQSPTHLIKTRGQQVTLRCSPKSGHDTVSWYQQALGQGPQFIFQYYEEEERQRGNFPDRFSGHQFPNYSSELNVNALLLGDSALYLCASSLGDSPYEQYFGPGTRLTVT.

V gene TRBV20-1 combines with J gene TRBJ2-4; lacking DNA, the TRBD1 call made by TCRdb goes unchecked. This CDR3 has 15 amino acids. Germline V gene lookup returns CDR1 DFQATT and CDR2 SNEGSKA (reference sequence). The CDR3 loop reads CSATETGTDKNIQYF.

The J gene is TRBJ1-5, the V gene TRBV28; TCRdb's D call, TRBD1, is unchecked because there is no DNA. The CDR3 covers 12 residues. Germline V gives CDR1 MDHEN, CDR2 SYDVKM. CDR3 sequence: CASSWGELPQHF.

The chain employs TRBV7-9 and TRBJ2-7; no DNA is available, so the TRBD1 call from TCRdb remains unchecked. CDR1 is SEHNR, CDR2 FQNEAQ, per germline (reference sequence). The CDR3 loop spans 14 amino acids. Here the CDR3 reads CASSLEDRDHEQYF.

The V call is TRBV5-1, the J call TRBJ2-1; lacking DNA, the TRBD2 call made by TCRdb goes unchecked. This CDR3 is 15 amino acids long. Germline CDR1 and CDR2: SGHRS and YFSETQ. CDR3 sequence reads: CASSWTSGKGNEQFF.

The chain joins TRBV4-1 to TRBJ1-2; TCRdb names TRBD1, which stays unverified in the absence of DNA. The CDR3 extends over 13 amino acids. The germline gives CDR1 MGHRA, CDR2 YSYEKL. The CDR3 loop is CASGTVGGYGYTF.

CDR3 sequence reads: CASSSPGQKNTGELFF. The chain carries TRBV5-1 and TRBJ2-2; TCRdb proposes TRBD1, but this gene call is untestable without DNA. The germline gives CDR1 SGHRS, CDR2 YFSETQ. The CDR3 spans 16 residues.

Here the CDR3 reads CASRKPGQSSYEQYF. The V and J genes are TRBV27 and TRBJ2-7; TCRdb indicates TRBD1, and absent DNA this call remains unverified. Germline values: CDR1 MNHEY, CDR2 SMNVEV (reference sequence). The CDR3 is 15 amino acids.

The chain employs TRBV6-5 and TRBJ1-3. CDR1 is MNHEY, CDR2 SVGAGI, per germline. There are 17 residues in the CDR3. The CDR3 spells CASSYSGVQYSGNTIYF.